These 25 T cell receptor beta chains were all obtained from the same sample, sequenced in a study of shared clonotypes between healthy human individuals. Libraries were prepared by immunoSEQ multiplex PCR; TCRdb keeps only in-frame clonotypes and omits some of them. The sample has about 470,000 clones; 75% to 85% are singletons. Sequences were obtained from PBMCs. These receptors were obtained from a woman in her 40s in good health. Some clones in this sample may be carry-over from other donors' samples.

CDR3 region: CASSQDRGKGEQYF. The DNA of the CDR3 is TGTGCCAGCAGTCAGGACAGGGGGAAGGGAGAGCAGTACTTC. The V and J genes are TRBV28 and TRBJ2-5; TRBD1 agrees at 10 bases. The CDR3 consists of 14 residues. V trimming: 5 bases; J trimming: 11 bases; junction bases outside the gene matches: 11. Per germline, CDR1 MDHEN and CDR2 SYDVKM.

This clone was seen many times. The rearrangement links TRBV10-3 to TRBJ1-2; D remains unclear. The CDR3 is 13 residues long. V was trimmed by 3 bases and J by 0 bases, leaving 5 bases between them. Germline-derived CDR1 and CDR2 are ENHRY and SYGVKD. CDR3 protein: CAISERSNYGYTF. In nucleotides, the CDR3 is TGTGCCATCAGTGAACGTTCTAACTATGGCTACACCTTC.

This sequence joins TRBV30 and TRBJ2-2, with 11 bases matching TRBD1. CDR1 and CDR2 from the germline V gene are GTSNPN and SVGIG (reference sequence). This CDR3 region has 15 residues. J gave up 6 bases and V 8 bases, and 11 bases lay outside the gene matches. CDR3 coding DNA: TGTGCCCGTCGGACAGGGGGCGAGGATTCCGGGGAGCTGTTTTTT. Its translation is CARRTGGEDSGELFF.

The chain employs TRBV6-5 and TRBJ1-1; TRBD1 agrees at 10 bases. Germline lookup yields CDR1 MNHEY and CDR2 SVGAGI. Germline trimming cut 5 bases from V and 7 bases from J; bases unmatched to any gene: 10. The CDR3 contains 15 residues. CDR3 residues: CASSPTGQGLYEAFF. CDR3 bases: TGTGCCAGCAGTCCGACGGGACAGGGGCTGTATGAAGCTTTCTTT.

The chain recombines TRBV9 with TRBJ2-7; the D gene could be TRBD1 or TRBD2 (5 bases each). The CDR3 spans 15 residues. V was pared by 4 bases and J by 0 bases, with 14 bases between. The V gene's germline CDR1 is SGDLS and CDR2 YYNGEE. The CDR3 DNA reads TGTGCCAGCAGCCCCTCCGGGACCCGCTCCTACGAGCAGTACTTC. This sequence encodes CASSPSGTRSYEQYF. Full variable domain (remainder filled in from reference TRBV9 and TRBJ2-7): DSGVTQTPKHLITATGQRVTLRCSPRSGDLSVYWYQQSLDQGLQFLIQYYNGEERAKGNILERFSAQQFPDLHSELNLSSLELGDSALYFCASSPSGTRSYEQYFGPGTRLTVT.

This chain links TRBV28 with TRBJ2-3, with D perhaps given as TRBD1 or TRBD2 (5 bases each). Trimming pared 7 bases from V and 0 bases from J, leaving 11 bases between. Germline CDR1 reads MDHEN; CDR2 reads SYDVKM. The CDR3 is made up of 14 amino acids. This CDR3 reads CASTRWGSTDTQYF. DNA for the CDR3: TGTGCCAGCACCCGCTGGGGGAGCACAGATACGCAGTATTTT.

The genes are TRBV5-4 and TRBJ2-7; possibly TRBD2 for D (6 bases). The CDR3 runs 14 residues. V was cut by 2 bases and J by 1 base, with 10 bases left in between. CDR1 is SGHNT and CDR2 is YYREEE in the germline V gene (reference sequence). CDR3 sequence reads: CASSFGSGSYEQYF. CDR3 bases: TGTGCCAGCAGCTTCGGGAGTGGGTCCTACGAGCAGTACTTC. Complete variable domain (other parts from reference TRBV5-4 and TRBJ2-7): ETGVTQSPTHLIKTRGQQVTLRCSSQSGHNTVSWYQQALGQGPQFIFQYYREEENGRGNFPPRFSGLQFPNYSSELNVNALELDDSALYLCASSFGSGSYEQYFGPGTRLTVT.

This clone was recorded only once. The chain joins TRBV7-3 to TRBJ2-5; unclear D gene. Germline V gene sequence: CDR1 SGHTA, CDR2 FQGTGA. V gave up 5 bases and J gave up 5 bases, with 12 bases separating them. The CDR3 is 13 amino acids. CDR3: CASSPPPYETQYF. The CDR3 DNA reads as TGTGCCAGCAGCCCGCCCCCCTATGAGACCCAGTACTTC.

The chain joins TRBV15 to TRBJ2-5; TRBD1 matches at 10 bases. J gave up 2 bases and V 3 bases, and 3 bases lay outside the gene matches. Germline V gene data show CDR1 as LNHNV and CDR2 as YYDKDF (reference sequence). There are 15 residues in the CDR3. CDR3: CATSRGDRGQETQYF. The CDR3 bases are TGTGCCACCAGCAGGGGGGACAGGGGACAAGAGACCCAGTACTTC. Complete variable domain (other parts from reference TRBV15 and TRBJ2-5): DAMVIQNPRYQVTQFGKPVTLSCSQTLNHNVMYWYQQKSSQAPKLLFHYYDKDFNNEADTPDNFQSRRPNTSFCFLDIRSPGLGDTAMYLCATSRGDRGQETQYFGPGTRLLVL.

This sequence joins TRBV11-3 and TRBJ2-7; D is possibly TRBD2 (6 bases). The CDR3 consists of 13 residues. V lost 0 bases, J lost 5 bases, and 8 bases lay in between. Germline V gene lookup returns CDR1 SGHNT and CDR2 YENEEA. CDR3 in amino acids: CASSLDRGNEQYF. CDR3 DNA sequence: TGTGCCAGCAGCTTAGATCGGGGGAACGAGCAGTACTTC. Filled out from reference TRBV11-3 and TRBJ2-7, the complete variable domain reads EAGVVQSPRYKIIEKKQPVAFWCNPISGHNTLYWYLQNLGQGPELLIRYENEEAVDDSQLPKDRFSAERLKGVDSTLKIQPAELGDSAVYLCASSLDRGNEQYFGPGTRLTVT.

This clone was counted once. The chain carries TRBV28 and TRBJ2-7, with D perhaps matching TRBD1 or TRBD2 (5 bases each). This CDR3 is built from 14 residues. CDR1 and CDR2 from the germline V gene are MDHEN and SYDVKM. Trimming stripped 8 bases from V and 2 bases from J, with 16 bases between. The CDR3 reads CASGNEGPPYEQYF. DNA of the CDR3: TGTGCCAGCGGCAACGAGGGGCCCCCCTACGAGCAGTACTTC.

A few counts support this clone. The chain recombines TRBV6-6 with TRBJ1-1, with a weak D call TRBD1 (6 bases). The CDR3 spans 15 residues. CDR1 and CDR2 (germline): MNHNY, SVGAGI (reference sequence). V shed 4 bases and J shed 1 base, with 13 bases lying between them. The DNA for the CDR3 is TGTGCCAGCAGTTTCGAGGGGGGCAGGAACACTGAAGCTTTCTTT. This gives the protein CASSFEGGRNTEAFF.

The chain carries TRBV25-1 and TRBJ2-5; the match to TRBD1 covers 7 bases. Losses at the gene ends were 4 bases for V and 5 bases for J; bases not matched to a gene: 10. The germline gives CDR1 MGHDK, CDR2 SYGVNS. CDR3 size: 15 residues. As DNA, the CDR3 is TGTGCCAGCAGTGGTTCAACAGGGGCTTGGGAGACCCAGTACTTC. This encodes CASSGSTGAWETQYF.

The CDR3 coding sequence is TGTGCCAGCAGCTACCTAGCGGGGGGGTTCACAGATACGCAGTATTTT. Translated: CASSYLAGGFTDTQYF. This chain uses TRBV7-2 with TRBJ2-3; 12 nucleotides line up with TRBD2. Germline CDR1 and CDR2: SGHTA and FQGNSA. The CDR3 runs 16 residues. The ends lost 4 bases at V and 2 bases at J; junction bases unmatched: 4.

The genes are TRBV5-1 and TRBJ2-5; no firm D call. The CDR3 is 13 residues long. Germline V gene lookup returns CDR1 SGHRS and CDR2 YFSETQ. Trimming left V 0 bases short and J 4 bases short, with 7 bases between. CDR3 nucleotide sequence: TGCGCCAGCAGCTTGGACTCAACAGAGACCCAGTACTTC. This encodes CASSLDSTETQYF. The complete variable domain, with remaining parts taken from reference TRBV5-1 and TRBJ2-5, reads KAGVTQTPRYLIKTRGQQVTLSCSPISGHRSVSWYQQTPGQGLQFLFEYFSETQRNKGNFPGRFSGRQFSNSRSEMNVSTLELGDSALYLCASSLDSTETQYFGPGTRLLVL.

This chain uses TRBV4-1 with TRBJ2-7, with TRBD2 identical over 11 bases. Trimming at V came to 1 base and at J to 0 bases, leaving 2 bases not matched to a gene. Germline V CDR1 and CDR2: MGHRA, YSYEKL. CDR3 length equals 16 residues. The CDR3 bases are TGCGCCAGCAGCCAAGGACTAGCGGGACTCTCCTACGAGCAGTACTTC. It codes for CASSQGLAGLSYEQYF.

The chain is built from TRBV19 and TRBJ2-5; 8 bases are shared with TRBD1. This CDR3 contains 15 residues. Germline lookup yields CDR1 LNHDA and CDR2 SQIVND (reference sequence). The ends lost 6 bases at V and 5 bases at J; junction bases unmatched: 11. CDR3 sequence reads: CASSDNRGVFETQYF. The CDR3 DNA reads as TGTGCCAGTAGCGATAACAGGGGGGTCTTTGAGACCCAGTACTTC.

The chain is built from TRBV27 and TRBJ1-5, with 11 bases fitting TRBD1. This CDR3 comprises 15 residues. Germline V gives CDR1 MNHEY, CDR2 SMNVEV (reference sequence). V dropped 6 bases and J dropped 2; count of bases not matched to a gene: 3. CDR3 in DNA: TGTGCCAGCAGAGGGGGACAGGGGGGCAATCAGCCCCAGCATTTT. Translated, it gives CASRGGQGGNQPQHF.

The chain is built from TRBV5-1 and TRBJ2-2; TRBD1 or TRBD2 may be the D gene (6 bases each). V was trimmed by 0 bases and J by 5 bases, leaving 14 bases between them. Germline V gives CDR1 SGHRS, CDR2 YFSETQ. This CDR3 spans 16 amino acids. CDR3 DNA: TGCGCCAGCAGCTTGGTGGGGGGCGATATGACCGGGGAGCTGTTTTTT. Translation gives CASSLVGGDMTGELFF.

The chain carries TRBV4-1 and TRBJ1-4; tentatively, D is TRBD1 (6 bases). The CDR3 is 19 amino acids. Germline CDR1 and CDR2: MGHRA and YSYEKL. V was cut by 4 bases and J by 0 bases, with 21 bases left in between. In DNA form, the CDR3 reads TGCGCCAGCAGCCGCAACACGGGGGGACACCTCGCAACTAATGAAAAACTGTTTTTT. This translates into CASSRNTGGHLATNEKLFF.

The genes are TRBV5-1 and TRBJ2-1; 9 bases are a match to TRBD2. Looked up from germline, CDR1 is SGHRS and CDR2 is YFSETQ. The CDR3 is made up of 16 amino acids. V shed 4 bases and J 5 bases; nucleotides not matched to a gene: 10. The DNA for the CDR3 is TGCGCCAGCAGCCCATACTCTAGCGGGACCCACAATGAGCAGTTCTTC. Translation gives CASSPYSSGTHNEQFF.

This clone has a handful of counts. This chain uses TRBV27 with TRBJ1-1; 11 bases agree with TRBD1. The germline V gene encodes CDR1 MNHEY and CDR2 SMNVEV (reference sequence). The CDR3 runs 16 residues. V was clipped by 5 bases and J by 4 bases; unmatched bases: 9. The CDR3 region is CASSPSGQGGFTEAFF. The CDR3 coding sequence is TGTGCCAGCAGTCCCTCGGGACAGGGGGGGTTCACTGAAGCTTTCTTT.

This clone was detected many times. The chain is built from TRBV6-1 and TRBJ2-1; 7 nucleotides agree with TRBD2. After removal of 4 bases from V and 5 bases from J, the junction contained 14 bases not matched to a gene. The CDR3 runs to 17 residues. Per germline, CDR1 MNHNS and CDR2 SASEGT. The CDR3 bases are TGTGCCAGCAGTGGCGGGAGTGGCTCTTGGGGACACAATGAGCAGTTCTTC. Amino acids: CASSGGSGSWGHNEQFF.

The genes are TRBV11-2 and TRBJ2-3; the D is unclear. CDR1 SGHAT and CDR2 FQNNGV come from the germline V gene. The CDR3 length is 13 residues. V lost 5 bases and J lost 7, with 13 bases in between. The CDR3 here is CASSPTRRNTQYF. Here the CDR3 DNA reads TGTGCCAGCAGCCCCACACGACGAAATACGCAGTATTTT.

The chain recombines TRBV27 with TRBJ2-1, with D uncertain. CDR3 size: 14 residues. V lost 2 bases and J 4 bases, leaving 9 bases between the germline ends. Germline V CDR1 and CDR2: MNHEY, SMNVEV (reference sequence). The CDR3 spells CASSLDTLYNEQFF. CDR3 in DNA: TGTGCCAGCAGTTTAGACACCTTATACAATGAGCAGTTCTTC.